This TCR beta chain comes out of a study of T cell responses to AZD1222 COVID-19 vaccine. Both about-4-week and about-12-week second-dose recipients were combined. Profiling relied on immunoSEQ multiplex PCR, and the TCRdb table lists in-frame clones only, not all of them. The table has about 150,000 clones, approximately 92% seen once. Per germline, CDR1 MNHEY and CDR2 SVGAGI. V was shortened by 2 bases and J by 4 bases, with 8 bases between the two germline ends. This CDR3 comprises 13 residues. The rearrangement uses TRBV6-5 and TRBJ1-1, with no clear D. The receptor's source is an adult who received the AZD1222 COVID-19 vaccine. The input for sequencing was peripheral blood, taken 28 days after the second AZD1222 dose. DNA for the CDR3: TGTGCCAGCAGTTACCGGGGAGGCACTGAAGCTTTCTTT. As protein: CASSYRGGTEAFF.